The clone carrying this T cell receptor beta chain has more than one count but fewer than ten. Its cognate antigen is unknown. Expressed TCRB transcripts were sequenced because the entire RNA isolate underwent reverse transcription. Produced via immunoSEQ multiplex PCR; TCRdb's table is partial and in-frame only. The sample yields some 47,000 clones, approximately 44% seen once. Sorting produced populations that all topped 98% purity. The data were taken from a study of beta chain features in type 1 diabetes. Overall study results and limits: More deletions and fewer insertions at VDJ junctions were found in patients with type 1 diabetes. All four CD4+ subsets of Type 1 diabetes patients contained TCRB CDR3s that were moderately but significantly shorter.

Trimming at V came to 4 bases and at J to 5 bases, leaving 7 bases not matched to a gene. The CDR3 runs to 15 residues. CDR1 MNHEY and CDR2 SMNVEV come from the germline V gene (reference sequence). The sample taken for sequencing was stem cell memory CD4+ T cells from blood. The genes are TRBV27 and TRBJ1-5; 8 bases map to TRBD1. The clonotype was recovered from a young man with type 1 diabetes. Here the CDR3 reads CASSSSGQDYQPQHF. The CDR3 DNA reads TGTGCCAGCAGTTCCTCGGGACAGGATTATCAGCCCCAGCATTTT.